The 25 T cell receptor beta chains in this list originate from one sample, sequenced in a study of T cell repertoires in cytomegalovirus infection. TCRdb reprocessed the reads via MiXCR and lists one record per CDR3 protein. Of some 250,000 distinct CDR3 sequences listed, 8% to 9.5% are singletons. Source material: PBMCs. The origin of the receptors is a human donor in good health (CMV status not recorded). Some clones in this sample may be carry-over from other donors' samples.

This clonotype has just a few counts. The chain links TRBV25-1 to TRBJ2-5, with D possibly TRBD1 on 6 matching bases. V was shortened by 2 bases and J by 2 bases, with 12 bases between the two germline ends. CDR1 is MGHDK, CDR2 SYGVNS, per germline. This CDR3 region has 15 residues. This chain's CDR3 is CASSEIWTEQETQYF. The CDR3 bases are TGTGCCAGCAGTGAAATTTGGACAGAACAAGAGACCCAGTACTTC.

V and J are TRBV6-2 or TRBV6-3 and TRBJ2-1, with 10 bases lining up with TRBD2. Germline CDR1 is MNHEY and CDR2 is SVGEGT. CDR3 size: 15 residues. The V and J ends lost 6 bases and 8 bases, in that order; junction bases with no gene match: 10. The CDR3 DNA sequence: TGTGCCAGCAGCCTGAGCGGGAGGGCCTCCCATGAGCAGTTCTTC. Translation gives CASSLSGRASHEQFF.

In its sample, this clonotype was seen a few times. This chain joins TRBV19 and TRBJ2-7, with D tentatively TRBD2 (6 bases). The CDR3 is 14 amino acids. CDR1 LNHDA and CDR2 SQIVND come from the germline V gene (reference sequence). Trimming shortened V by 3 bases and J by 4 bases, and 13 bases separated the two germline ends. CDR3 protein: CASSIAGGPYEQYF. CDR3 nucleotide sequence: TGTGCCAGTAGTATCGCCGGGGGACCTTACGAGCAGTACTTC.

The V call is TRBV10-3, the J call TRBJ1-5; 9 bases align to TRBD1. V lost 3 bases and J lost 7; bases outside the gene matches: 4. The CDR3 runs 14 residues. The V gene's germline CDR1 is ENHRY and CDR2 SYGVKD. The CDR3, as DNA: TGTGCCATCAGTGATACAGGGGGCAGCCAGCCCCAGCATTTT. Encoded protein: CAISDTGGSQPQHF.

The table lists this clonotype with a few counts. This chain connects TRBV29-1 to TRBJ1-4; D uncertain. The V gene lost 2 bases and the J gene lost 8 bases, with 12 bases spanning the gap. CDR1 is SQVTM, CDR2 ANQGSEA, per germline. The length of the CDR3 is 13 residues. This CDR3 is CSVEFEGGEKLFF. The CDR3 DNA follows: TGCAGCGTTGAATTTGAGGGTGGGGAAAAACTGTTTTTT.

V and J are TRBV28 and TRBJ1-5; D is undetermined. Germline CDR1 is MDHEN and CDR2 is SYDVKM. The V end lost 1 base, the J end lost 2 bases, and 9 bases lay between the germline ends. This CDR3 comprises 15 residues. CDR3 DNA: TGTGCCAGCAGTTTATTCGGGAACGGCAATCAGCCCCAGCATTTT. It translates to CASSLFGNGNQPQHF.

V usage is TRBV7-2 and J usage is TRBJ1-3; TRBD1 agrees at 8 bases. The CDR3 is 17 amino acids. CDR1 and CDR2 from the germline V gene are SGHTA and FQGNSA. V dropped 4 bases and J dropped 0; count of bases not matched to a gene: 8. The CDR3 region is CASSSQQGGISGNTIYF. The CDR3 DNA sequence: TGTGCCAGCAGCTCTCAACAGGGGGGAATCTCTGGAAACACCATATATTTT.

This clonotype appeared many times. This sequence joins TRBV7-2 and TRBJ2-5, with D tentatively TRBD1 or TRBD2 (6 bases each). The germline V gene encodes CDR1 SGHTA and CDR2 FQGNSA. The ends were cut back, 3 bases at V and 5 bases at J, with 16 bases in the middle. CDR3 size: 15 residues. CDR3 region: CASSFKVGGSETQYF. The CDR3 nucleotides read TGTGCCAGCAGCTTCAAAGTCGGGGGCTCGGAGACCCAGTACTTC.

The rearrangement joins TRBV2 to TRBJ2-1, with TRBD2 identical over 13 bases. The germline V gene encodes CDR1 SNHLY and CDR2 FYNNEI. V was clipped by 5 bases and J by 0 bases; unmatched bases: 7. The CDR3 totals 18 residues. Here the CDR3 reads CASSSGLAGSSSYNEQFF. The CDR3 DNA sequence: TGTGCCAGCAGTTCGGGACTAGCGGGGTCGAGCTCCTACAATGAGCAGTTCTTC. Full variable domain (rest looked up from reference TRBV2 and TRBJ2-1): EPEVTQTPSHQVTQMGQEVILRCVPISNHLYFYWYRQILGQKVEFLVSFYNNEISEKSEIFDDQFSVERPDGSNFTLKIRSTKLEDSAMYFCASSSGLAGSSSYNEQFFGPGTRLTVL.

The chain links TRBV28 to TRBJ1-1; D unclear. CDR3 length: 13 residues. The ends were cut back, 5 bases at V and 5 bases at J, with 12 bases in the middle. Germline V CDR1 and CDR2: MDHEN, SYDVKM. The CDR3 reads CASSTSVGTEAFF. The CDR3 DNA sequence: TGTGCCAGCAGTACTTCCGTGGGAACTGAAGCTTTCTTT.

This clonotype came up many times. The CDR3 sequence is CASSSSGRGGQETQYF. CDR3 nucleotides: TGTGCCAGCAGCTCTAGCGGGAGAGGGGGGCAAGAGACCCAGTACTTC. J is TRBJ2-5 and V is TRBV7-2; 10 positions match TRBD2. The CDR3 is made up of 16 amino acids. CDR1 is SGHTA, CDR2 FQGNSA, per germline. V gave up 4 bases and J gave up 2 bases; unmatched junction bases: 7.

This clonotype has a count of ten or more. The V and J genes are TRBV11-2 and TRBJ2-3; 7 nucleotides align to TRBD2. Germline loops: CDR1 SGHAT, CDR2 FQNNGV. The J segment lost 4 bases and the V segment lost 3 bases, leaving 10 bases of the junction unmatched. The CDR3 extends over 16 amino acids. CDR3 in DNA: TGTGCCAGCAGCTTGATAGCGGGTCAACATTCAGATACGCAGTATTTT. This codes for CASSLIAGQHSDTQYF.

The chain combines TRBV5-1 with TRBJ1-2; no definite D call. Per germline, CDR1 SGHRS and CDR2 YFSETQ. The CDR3 covers 17 residues. Trimming removed 0 bases at V and 2 bases at J, with 17 bases between. The CDR3 sequence is CASSLEKGSILNYGYTF. The CDR3 region has the DNA TGCGCCAGCAGCTTGGAGAAAGGCAGCATACTCAACTATGGCTACACCTTC.

This clonotype was picked up many times. The chain has TRBV6-5 and TRBJ2-1; tentatively, D is TRBD1 or TRBD2 (5 bases each). CDR3 length: 15 residues. CDR1 MNHEY and CDR2 SVGAGI come from the germline V gene. Trimming removed 4 bases from V and 2 bases from J, with 12 bases in between. Here the CDR3 DNA reads TGTGCCAGCAGTTCACGGGACGTCGCCTACAATGAGCAGTTCTTC. Translated: CASSSRDVAYNEQFF.

The chain uses TRBV30 and TRBJ1-2, with D possibly TRBD1 on 5 matching bases. The CDR3 has 15 residues. V was trimmed by 3 bases and J by 2 bases, leaving 16 bases between them. The germline gives CDR1 GTSNPN, CDR2 SVGIG (reference sequence). For the CDR3, the DNA is TGTGCCTGGAGACGGGACTTAAGTCGCAACTATGGCTACACCTTC. Translation: CAWRRDLSRNYGYTF.

In its sample, this clonotype was seen many times. In nucleotides, the CDR3 is TGTGCCAGCAGCCCGTTCCCCACCCGACTGGTCCAAGAGACCCAGTACTTC. It yields the protein CASSPFPTRLVQETQYF. This chain links TRBV7-2 with TRBJ2-5; no clear D. V was clipped by 5 bases and J by 1 base, with 20 bases between them. Germline V gene lookup returns CDR1 SGHTA and CDR2 FQGNSA. The CDR3 spans 17 residues.

This clonotype was seen at least ten times. The rearrangement uses TRBV7-6 and TRBJ1-3; 8 positions match TRBD1. The CDR3 is 17 residues long. Germline V lookup: CDR1 SGHVS, CDR2 FNYEAQ. The ends lost 6 bases at V and 0 bases at J; junction bases unmatched: 10. The CDR3 DNA reads as TGTGCCAGCAGTCCCCGGACAGGGCCTACCTCTGGAAACACCATATATTTT. It is translated as CASSPRTGPTSGNTIYF.

This clonotype was picked up a small number of times. This chain uses TRBV20-1 with TRBJ1-1; D not certain. CDR3 size: 14 residues. CDR1 is DFQATT and CDR2 is SNEGSKA in the germline V gene (reference sequence). Deletions cut 4 bases from V and 2 bases from J, with 14 bases between. CDR3 DNA: TGCAGTGCTATCAAGAACGGGGTCAACACTGAAGCTTTCTTT. Amino acid sequence: CSAIKNGVNTEAFF.

The table lists this clonotype with many counts. The rearrangement links TRBV7-2 to TRBJ2-7, with D possibly matching TRBD2 (5 bases). V was trimmed by 4 bases and J by 0 bases, leaving 10 bases between them. Germline assignment: CDR1 SGHTA and CDR2 FQGNSA. The CDR3 contains 14 residues. The CDR3 coding sequence is TGTGCCAGCAGCTCCGAGGGTGTCTCCTACGAGCAGTACTTC. This translates into CASSSEGVSYEQYF.

The J gene is TRBJ2-5, the V gene TRBV28; D not resolved. The length of the CDR3 is 12 residues. Germline V lookup: CDR1 MDHEN, CDR2 SYDVKM. V was clipped by 1 base and J by 6 bases, with 6 bases between them. CDR3 coding DNA: TGTGCCAGCAGTTTATTCGGAAAGACCCAGTACTTC. Amino acids: CASSLFGKTQYF.

This clonotype was seen more than once but under ten times. This chain joins TRBV6-2 or TRBV6-3 and TRBJ2-7; D gene uncertain. The CDR3 sequence is 12 residues long. Germline V gene lookup returns CDR1 MNHEY and CDR2 SVGEGT. Deletions cut 5 bases from V and 0 bases from J, with 5 bases between. DNA for the CDR3: TGTGCCAGCAGTATGACCTCCTACGAGCAGTACTTC. Translating gives CASSMTSYEQYF.

This clonotype was detected many times. This chain links TRBV6-6 with TRBJ2-2, with 8 bases that match TRBD1. The CDR3 totals 16 residues. J gave up 6 bases and V 2 bases, and 8 bases lay outside the gene matches. Germline V gene lookup returns CDR1 MNHNY and CDR2 SVGAGI (reference sequence). CDR3 region: CASSYTGTGRSGELFF. The CDR3 region has the DNA TGTGCCAGCAGTTACACCGGGACAGGAAGATCCGGGGAGCTGTTTTTT.

The gene calls are TRBV24-1 and TRBJ2-4; 12 bases align to TRBD2. The CDR3 is made up of 16 amino acids. The V and J ends lost 3 bases and 8 bases, in that order; junction bases with no gene match: 7. CDR1 KGHDR and CDR2 SFDVKD come from the germline V gene. This chain's CDR3 is CATSDPSGGAKDIQYF. The CDR3 DNA reads TGTGCCACCAGTGATCCTAGCGGGGGGGCAAAGGACATTCAGTACTTC.

Comments on this clonotype: With a much larger clone just one base away, this may be a read error. The chain is built from TRBV11-2 and TRBJ2-5, with D perhaps TRBD1 or TRBD2 (6 bases each). Trimming removed 5 bases at V and 6 bases at J, with 22 bases between. Germline lookup yields CDR1 SGHAT and CDR2 FQNNGV. The CDR3 runs to 16 residues. The CDR3 nucleotides read TGTGCCAGCAGCCTGGGGGGACACAAGTATCAAAAGACCCAGTACTTC. This encodes CASSLGGHKYQKTQYF. Drawing the rest from reference TRBV11-2 and TRBJ2-5, the complete variable domain is EAGVAQSPRYKIIEKRQSVAFWCNPISGHATLYWYQQILGQGPKLLIQFQNNGVVDDSQLPKDRFSAERLKGVDSTLKIQPAKLEDSAVYLCASSLGGHKYQKTQYFGPGTRLLVL.

V usage is TRBV19 and J usage is TRBJ2-1; D is ambiguous. Germline V gene lookup returns CDR1 LNHDA and CDR2 SQIVND (reference sequence). CDR3 length: 16 amino acids. V lost 1 base, J lost 1 base, and 11 bases lay in between. CDR3 in DNA: TGTGCCAGTAGTATAGTCTCCTCCGGTTCCTACAATGAGCAGTTCTTC. Translated, it gives CASSIVSSGSYNEQFF. The complete variable domain, with remaining parts taken from reference TRBV19 and TRBJ2-1, reads DGGITQSPKYLFRKEGQNVTLSCEQNLNHDAMYWYRQDPGQGLRLIYYSQIVNDFQKGDIAEGYSVSREKKESFPLTVTSAQKNPTAFYLCASSIVSSGSYNEQFFGPGTRLTVL.